These T cell receptor beta chains were read from a single sample in a study of T cell responses to AZD1222 COVID-19 vaccine. TCRdb's copy holds only in-frame clones and misses some; the assay was immunoSEQ multiplex PCR. The sample holds about 53,000 clones; 70% to 85% are singletons and the top ten take about a quarter. Sequenced material: peripheral blood, taken on day 0 of AZD1222 vaccination. The receptors come from an adult in good health. The CDR3 runs from the conserved cysteine through the conserved F or W. Each record gives: clone size, V gene, D gene, J gene, CDR3 DNA, CDR3 protein. A D gene is named only where the DNA matches it firmly. Clone size is shown for a subset of rows, as once, few, many or a class of expanded clone.

clone_size: .; v_call: TRBV6-5; d_call: .; j_call: TRBJ1-2; cdr3_nt: TGTGCCAGCAGAAAACAGCAATGGGGCTATGGCTACACCTTC; cdr3_aa: CASRKQQWGYGYTF
clone_size: .; v_call: TRBV5-4; d_call: TRBD2; j_call: TRBJ2-2; cdr3_nt: TGTGCCAGCAGCAGGACTAGCGGGGCGAACACCGGGGAGCTGTTTTTT; cdr3_aa: CASSRTSGANTGELFF
clone_size: .; v_call: TRBV7-9; d_call: .; j_call: TRBJ1-6; cdr3_nt: TGTGCCAGCAGCCTCCGAAATTCACCCCTCCACTTT; cdr3_aa: CASSLRNSPLHF
clone_size: .; v_call: TRBV5-1; d_call: TRBD2; j_call: TRBJ2-7; cdr3_nt: TGCGCCAGCAGCCGGACGCAAGCGGGAGGATTCGAGCAGTACTTC; cdr3_aa: CASSRTQAGGFEQYF
clone_size: .; v_call: TRBV29-1; d_call: .; j_call: TRBJ2-5; cdr3_nt: TGCAGCGCAGGAGGGAAATCCCAAGAGACCCAGTACTTC; cdr3_aa: CSAGGKSQETQYF
clone_size: .; v_call: TRBV2; d_call: TRBD1; j_call: TRBJ2-2; cdr3_nt: TGTGCCAGCAGTGTACAGGGGGCGCGGGTCACCGGGGAGCTGTTTTTT; cdr3_aa: CASSVQGARVTGELFF
clone_size: .; v_call: TRBV6-1; d_call: TRBD2; j_call: TRBJ2-2; cdr3_nt: TGTGCCAGCAGTGAAGCGTGGGGAGGGGTTAGCGGGGAGCTGTTTTTT; cdr3_aa: CASSEAWGGVSGELFF
clone_size: once; v_call: TRBV7-2; d_call: .; j_call: TRBJ2-1; cdr3_nt: TGTGCCAGCAGCCCCCCCGACTACAATGAGCAGTTCTTC; cdr3_aa: CASSPPDYNEQFF
clone_size: once; v_call: TRBV7-9; d_call: .; j_call: TRBJ2-5; cdr3_nt: TGTGCCTCCAAAACAACGTATCAAGAGACCCAGTACTTC; cdr3_aa: CASKTTYQETQYF
clone_size: .; v_call: TRBV2; d_call: TRBD1; j_call: TRBJ2-2; cdr3_nt: TGTGCCAGCAGTGAATACAGGGGACGGACCGGGGAGCTGTTTTTT; cdr3_aa: CASSEYRGRTGELFF
clone_size: .; v_call: TRBV5-8; d_call: .; j_call: TRBJ1-3; cdr3_nt: TGTGCCAGCAACTGGCGGACCGCTGGAAACACCATATATTTT; cdr3_aa: CASNWRTAGNTIYF
clone_size: .; v_call: TRBV19; d_call: TRBD1; j_call: TRBJ1-1; cdr3_nt: TGTGCCAGTAGTATAGCCGAGGGGGCGAAGAACACTGAAGCTTTCTTT; cdr3_aa: CASSIAEGAKNTEAFF
clone_size: .; v_call: TRBV6-5; d_call: .; j_call: TRBJ2-3; cdr3_nt: TGTGCCAGCAGTTACGGACTGCGAACGGATACGCAGTATTTT; cdr3_aa: CASSYGLRTDTQYF
clone_size: .; v_call: TRBV11-2; d_call: .; j_call: TRBJ1-4; cdr3_nt: TGTGCCAGCAGCTTAGGTCCAACTAATGAAAAACTGTTTTTT; cdr3_aa: CASSLGPTNEKLFF
clone_size: .; v_call: TRBV11-2; d_call: TRBD2; j_call: TRBJ2-2; cdr3_nt: TGTGCCAGCAGCACAGGTTTGGGCGGGAGAAAGTACGGGGAGCTGTTTTTT; cdr3_aa: CASSTGLGGRKYGELFF
clone_size: .; v_call: TRBV7-9; d_call: .; j_call: TRBJ2-5; cdr3_nt: TGTGCCAGCAGCTTAGCTTTAGTGGGAGAGACCCAGTACTTC; cdr3_aa: CASSLALVGETQYF
clone_size: .; v_call: TRBV11-3; d_call: TRBD2; j_call: TRBJ2-1; cdr3_nt: TGTGCCAGCAGCTCCCGTATCGGTAGCGGGAGGTCCGGGGGAAATGAGCAGTTCTTC; cdr3_aa: CASSSRIGSGRSGGNEQFF
clone_size: .; v_call: TRBV28; d_call: .; j_call: TRBJ2-1; cdr3_nt: TGTGCCAGCAGTTTGGTCGGCGGGACGGACTCCTACAATGAGCAGTTCTTC; cdr3_aa: CASSLVGGTDSYNEQFF
clone_size: .; v_call: TRBV6-5; d_call: .; j_call: TRBJ1-5; cdr3_nt: TGTGCCAGCACCTGGGGGGGCGCCGATCAGCCCCAGCATTTT; cdr3_aa: CASTWGGADQPQHF
clone_size: .; v_call: TRBV5-4; d_call: TRBD2; j_call: TRBJ2-3; cdr3_nt: TGTGCCAGCAGCTTGGATGTCGGGAGGGCCGCGGATACGCAGTATTTT; cdr3_aa: CASSLDVGRAADTQYF
clone_size: .; v_call: TRBV11-3; d_call: TRBD1; j_call: TRBJ1-1; cdr3_nt: TGTGCCAGCAGCCCCGGACAGGGGGCTAGTACTGAAGCTTTCTTT; cdr3_aa: CASSPGQGASTEAFF
clone_size: .; v_call: TRBV4-1; d_call: TRBD1; j_call: TRBJ1-4; cdr3_nt: TGCGCCAGCAGCCAAGTTAAACTACCGACAGGGGGGAATGAAAAACTGTTTTTT; cdr3_aa: CASSQVKLPTGGNEKLFF
clone_size: .; v_call: TRBV3-1/TRBV3-2; d_call: TRBD1; j_call: TRBJ1-1; cdr3_nt: TGTGCCAGCAGCCACCACGGACAGGGGGCATACACTGAAGCTTTCTTT; cdr3_aa: CASSHHGQGAYTEAFF
clone_size: .; v_call: TRBV6-1; d_call: .; j_call: TRBJ1-1; cdr3_nt: TGTGCCAGCAGTGAAGTGGGGCAGGTTTCTTTCTTT; cdr3_aa: CASSEVGQVSFF
clone_size: .; v_call: TRBV7-2; d_call: .; j_call: TRBJ1-1; cdr3_nt: TGTGCCAGCAGCTTTCACACTGAAGCTTTCTTT; cdr3_aa: CASSFHTEAFF
clone_size: .; v_call: TRBV5-1; d_call: .; j_call: TRBJ1-6; cdr3_nt: TGCGCCAGCAGCTTGGATGGAGCGGGAGGTTCACCCCTCCACTTT; cdr3_aa: CASSLDGAGGSPLHF
clone_size: .; v_call: TRBV30; d_call: .; j_call: TRBJ2-1; cdr3_nt: TGTGCCGCAGAGCGGAACAATGAGCAGTTCTTC; cdr3_aa: CAAERNNEQFF
clone_size: .; v_call: TRBV24-1; d_call: .; j_call: TRBJ2-3; cdr3_nt: TGTGCCACCGGAGAGGGGGGCCCAGATACGCAGTATTTT; cdr3_aa: CATGEGGPDTQYF
clone_size: few; v_call: TRBV10-1; d_call: TRBD1; j_call: TRBJ2-2; cdr3_nt: TGCGCCAGCAGTGAGACAGGGGCTAACACCGGGGAGCTGTTTTTT; cdr3_aa: CASSETGANTGELFF
clone_size: .; v_call: TRBV11-2; d_call: TRBD2; j_call: TRBJ2-1; cdr3_nt: TGTGCCAGCAGCCCAGGACTAGATCATGAGCAGTTCTTC; cdr3_aa: CASSPGLDHEQFF
clone_size: few; v_call: TRBV7-6; d_call: TRBD1; j_call: TRBJ1-1; cdr3_nt: TGTGCCAGCAGCTTAGCGCGGGGGGACGACAGGGGAGGGAAGGAAGCTTTCTTT; cdr3_aa: CASSLARGDDRGGKEAFF
clone_size: medium-sized; v_call: TRBV20-1; d_call: .; j_call: TRBJ2-5; cdr3_nt: TGCAGTGCTAGCCCTATGGAGACCCAGTACTTC; cdr3_aa: CSASPMETQYF
clone_size: .; v_call: TRBV5-1; d_call: .; j_call: TRBJ2-7; cdr3_nt: TGCGCCAGCAGCTTGGCCCTAGGCGCCCTCTGGGAGCAGTACTTC; cdr3_aa: CASSLALGALWEQYF
clone_size: .; v_call: TRBV7-6; d_call: .; j_call: TRBJ2-2; cdr3_nt: TGTGCCAGCAGCTTAAGACGGGCGAACACCGGGGAGCTGTTTTTT; cdr3_aa: CASSLRRANTGELFF
clone_size: .; v_call: TRBV5-8; d_call: .; j_call: TRBJ1-6; cdr3_nt: TGTGCCAGCAGCCATAATTCACCCCTCCACTTT; cdr3_aa: CASSHNSPLHF
clone_size: .; v_call: TRBV5-1; d_call: .; j_call: TRBJ2-1; cdr3_nt: TGCGCCAGCAGTAGTTCACTATCCACGGTCGGTGAGCAGTTCTTC; cdr3_aa: CASSSSLSTVGEQFF
clone_size: .; v_call: TRBV18; d_call: .; j_call: TRBJ1-2; cdr3_nt: TGTGCCAGCTCACCGATGACAAGAAACTATGGCTACACCTTC; cdr3_aa: CASSPMTRNYGYTF
clone_size: .; v_call: TRBV24-1; d_call: .; j_call: TRBJ2-5; cdr3_nt: TGTGCCACCAGTGATAGTGTCGGGGAGACCCAGTACTTC; cdr3_aa: CATSDSVGETQYF
clone_size: .; v_call: TRBV7-8; d_call: .; j_call: TRBJ2-7; cdr3_nt: TGTGCCAGCAGCTTAGCCCATAGCGGATCCTACGAGCAGTACTTC; cdr3_aa: CASSLAHSGSYEQYF
clone_size: .; v_call: TRBV2; d_call: .; j_call: TRBJ1-5; cdr3_nt: TGTGCCAGCAGTGAAGGCAGTTACAATCAGCCCCAGCATTTT; cdr3_aa: CASSEGSYNQPQHF
clone_size: .; v_call: TRBV7-2; d_call: TRBD1; j_call: TRBJ1-2; cdr3_nt: TGTGCCAGCAGCTTGGGACAGGGACTTACGTATGGCTACACCTTC; cdr3_aa: CASSLGQGLTYGYTF
clone_size: .; v_call: TRBV5-1; d_call: TRBD2; j_call: TRBJ2-1; cdr3_nt: TGCGCCAGCAGCTTCGGCCGGACTAGCGCATACAATGAGCAGTTCTTC; cdr3_aa: CASSFGRTSAYNEQFF
clone_size: .; v_call: TRBV14; d_call: TRBD2; j_call: TRBJ2-3; cdr3_nt: TGTGCCAGCAGTCGAAGGACTAGCGGGACGACTAGCACAGATACGCAGTATTTT; cdr3_aa: CASSRRTSGTTSTDTQYF
clone_size: .; v_call: TRBV5-8; d_call: .; j_call: TRBJ1-4; cdr3_nt: TGTGCCAGCAGCTTGGCCAGGACCCGAACTAATGAAAAACTGTTTTTT; cdr3_aa: CASSLARTRTNEKLFF
clone_size: .; v_call: TRBV9; d_call: TRBD1; j_call: TRBJ1-3; cdr3_nt: TGTGCCAGCAGCGTATCGACAGGGGTAAACACCATATATTTT; cdr3_aa: CASSVSTGVNTIYF
clone_size: .; v_call: TRBV29-1; d_call: TRBD1; j_call: TRBJ1-5; cdr3_nt: TGCAGCGCCGGAACGGGACAGGGACAGCCCCAGCATTTT; cdr3_aa: CSAGTGQGQPQHF
clone_size: .; v_call: TRBV7-6; d_call: TRBD1; j_call: TRBJ2-5; cdr3_nt: TGTGCCAGCAGCTTGACAGGGGGACGAGAGACCCAGTACTTC; cdr3_aa: CASSLTGGRETQYF